The entry that follows covers one T cell receptor beta chain sequence. Its cognate antigen is unknown. MiXCR, run by TCRdb on the reads, gives a single entry per CDR3 protein. The data show fewer than 1,000,000 distinct CDR3 sequences, with 31% seen just once and around 15% held by the top ten. This sample is drawn from a study of T cell repertoires in cytomegalovirus infection. The CDR3 has 12 amino acids. CDR1 and CDR2 from the germline V gene are SGHTA and FQGNSA. The V and J ends lost 2 bases and 9 bases respectively, with 11 bases between them. V is TRBV7-2 and J is TRBJ2-7; weak D call: TRBD1 (5 bases). Sequences were derived from cultured CD8+ T cells from PBMCs, sampled from culture after CMV antigen stimulation. This clonotype was obtained from a human donor in good health (CMV status not recorded). Some clones in this sample may be carry-over from other donors' samples. The CDR3 DNA is TGTGCCAGCAGCTTAAGTGTCCAGGGGCAGTACTTC. Protein product: CASSLSVQGQYF.